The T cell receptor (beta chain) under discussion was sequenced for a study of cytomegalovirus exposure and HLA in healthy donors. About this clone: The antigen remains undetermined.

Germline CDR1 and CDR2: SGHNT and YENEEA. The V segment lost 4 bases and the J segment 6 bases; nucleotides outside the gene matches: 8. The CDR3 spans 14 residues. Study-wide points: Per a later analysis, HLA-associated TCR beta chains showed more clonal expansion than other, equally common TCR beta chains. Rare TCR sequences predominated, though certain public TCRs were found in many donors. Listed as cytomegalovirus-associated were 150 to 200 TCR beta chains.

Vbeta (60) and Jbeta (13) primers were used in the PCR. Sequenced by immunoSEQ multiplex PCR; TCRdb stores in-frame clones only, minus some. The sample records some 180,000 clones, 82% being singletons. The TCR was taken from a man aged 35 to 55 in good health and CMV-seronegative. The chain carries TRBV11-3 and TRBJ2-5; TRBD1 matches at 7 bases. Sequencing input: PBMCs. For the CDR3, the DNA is TGTGCCAGCAGCTCCAGGGGGAGTGAGAAGACCCAGTACTTC. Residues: CASSSRGSEKTQYF.